Below are 25 T cell receptor beta chains sequenced from a single sample in a study of T cell changes during pregnancy in multiple sclerosis. Profiling relied on immunoSEQ multiplex PCR, and the TCRdb table lists in-frame clones only, not all of them. The repertoire consists of 65,000 to 85,000 clones, with about nine tenths occurring once and the leading ten covering almost 1.5%. Source: peripheral blood, taken in the second trimester of pregnancy. These TCRs come from a female donor with multiple sclerosis, enrolled in a pregnancy study.

The chain couples TRBV5-1 to TRBJ2-7; TRBD2 aligns across 7 bases. Trimming cost V 4 bases and J 6 bases; bases outside gene matches: 13. Germline CDR1 SGHRS, CDR2 YFSETQ. The CDR3 is 15 residues long. The CDR3, as DNA: TGCGCCAGCAGCGACTCCGGGACTACCCCCGGCGAGCAGTACTTC. Protein sequence: CASSDSGTTPGEQYF.

V is TRBV19 and J is TRBJ2-1; 9 nucleotides align to TRBD2. V shed 5 bases and J 8 bases; nucleotides not matched to a gene: 7. Germline loops: CDR1 LNHDA, CDR2 SQIVND (reference sequence). The CDR3 is made up of 14 amino acids. The CDR3 reads CASSGGRARHEQFF. CDR3 nucleotide sequence: TGTGCCAGTAGTGGCGGGAGGGCCAGACATGAGCAGTTCTTC.

The chain carries TRBV6-6 and TRBJ1-2, with D possibly being TRBD1 (6 bases). Deletions cut 5 bases from V and 6 bases from J, with 10 bases between. The CDR3 consists of 12 residues. The germline V gene encodes CDR1 MNHNY and CDR2 SVGAGI (reference sequence). CDR3 amino acids: CASSAQGNGYTF. Here the CDR3 DNA reads TGTGCCAGCAGTGCCCAGGGGAATGGCTACACCTTC.

The gene calls are TRBV5-1 and TRBJ2-1; D may be TRBD1 (6 bases). There are 14 residues in the CDR3. V lost 3 bases and J 5 bases, leaving 12 bases between the germline ends. The germline V gene has CDR1 SGHRS and CDR2 YFSETQ. The CDR3: CASSSVTGNNEQFF. The CDR3 DNA sequence: TGCGCCAGCAGCTCTGTGACAGGAAACAATGAGCAGTTCTTC.

The genes are TRBV7-9 and TRBJ1-5; D possibly corresponds to TRBD1 (5 bases). CDR1 is SEHNR and CDR2 is FQNEAQ in the germline V gene (reference sequence). The CDR3 is 13 residues long. V gave up 4 bases and J gave up 5 bases, with 9 bases separating them. The CDR3 reads CASSSGGYQPQHF. The CDR3 DNA reads as TGTGCCAGCAGCTCGGGGGGTTATCAGCCCCAGCATTTT. The entire variable domain, with the rest obtained from reference TRBV7-9 and TRBJ1-5, is as follows: DTGVSQNPRHKITKRGQNVTFRCDPISEHNRLYWYRQTLGQGPEFLTYFQNEAQLEKSRLLSDRFSAERPKGSFSTLEIQRTEQGDSAMYLCASSSGGYQPQHFGDGTRLSIL.

This clone is a singleton in its sample. V usage is TRBV19 and J usage is TRBJ2-1; TRBD1 might be the D (6 bases). The CDR3 totals 15 residues. The germline V gene encodes CDR1 LNHDA and CDR2 SQIVND (reference sequence). The ends were cut back, 4 bases at V and 2 bases at J, with 12 bases in the middle. The CDR3 spells CASSSRGVAYNEQFF. The CDR3 bases are TGTGCCAGTAGTAGCAGGGGCGTCGCCTACAATGAGCAGTTCTTC.

The chain links TRBV5-1 to TRBJ2-2; 7 nucleotides align to TRBD2. The germline V gene has CDR1 SGHRS and CDR2 YFSETQ. Trimming took 4 bases from V and 6 from J; bases not matched to a gene: 9. This CDR3 is built from 15 residues. For the CDR3, the DNA is TGCGCCAGCAGCCCGGGACTGGGGGGGTCCGGGGAGCTGTTTTTT. It yields the protein CASSPGLGGSGELFF.

This chain joins TRBV4-1 and TRBJ2-7, with 10 bases lining up with TRBD1. Germline values: CDR1 MGHRA, CDR2 YSYEKL. With V trimmed by 0 bases and J by 5 bases, 13 bases remained unmatched. The CDR3 loop spans 18 amino acids. The CDR3 sequence: CASSQEVYRDRGRNEQYF. The CDR3 coding sequence is TGCGCCAGCAGCCAAGAAGTATACCGGGACAGGGGTCGCAACGAGCAGTACTTC.

The gene calls are TRBV10-1 and TRBJ2-7; the match to TRBD2 covers 9 bases. Germline values: CDR1 WNHNN, CDR2 SYGVQD (reference sequence). This CDR3 contains 15 residues. V was clipped by 6 bases and J by 4 bases; unmatched bases: 10. The CDR3: CASRGDSGRRYEQYF. CDR3 nucleotide sequence: TGCGCCAGCAGGGGTGATAGCGGGAGAAGGTACGAGCAGTACTTC.

The chain has TRBV30 and TRBJ2-1; 9 bases align to TRBD1. Germline V CDR1 and CDR2: GTSNPN, SVGIG (reference sequence). The V segment lost 0 bases and the J segment 5 bases; nucleotides outside the gene matches: 2. CDR3 length: 14 amino acids. DNA of the CDR3: TGTGCCTGGAGTGTGACAGGGGGGAACAATGAGCAGTTCTTC. This encodes CAWSVTGGNNEQFF.

The sample holds one count of this clone. The rearrangement links TRBV7-2 to TRBJ1-2; 7 bases align to TRBD1. Germline assignment: CDR1 SGHTA and CDR2 FQGNSA. The CDR3 is 14 residues long. V dropped 5 bases and J dropped 4; count of bases not matched to a gene: 7. The CDR3: CASSARQGSYGYTF. CDR3 DNA: TGTGCCAGCAGCGCAAGACAGGGAAGCTATGGCTACACCTTC.

V gene TRBV29-1 combines with J gene TRBJ2-7; D might be TRBD2 (6 bases). The CDR3 consists of 12 residues. Germline V gene lookup returns CDR1 SQVTM and CDR2 ANQGSEA. With 4 bases removed from V and 5 bases from J, the gap between germline ends came to 12 bases. CDR3 residues: CSVGRGSDEQYF. In DNA form, the CDR3 reads TGCAGCGTTGGTCGGGGGTCGGACGAGCAGTACTTC.

The J gene is TRBJ2-3, the V gene TRBV5-4; 7 bases match TRBD2. The V gene's germline CDR1 is SGHNT and CDR2 YYREEE (reference sequence). CDR3 length: 18 residues. With 2 bases clipped from V and 2 bases from J, the junction kept 14 bases outside the gene matches. As DNA, the CDR3 is TGTGCCAGCAGCTTAACAACTACTAGCGAGGGCCCCACAGATACGCAGTATTTT. It specifies CASSLTTTSEGPTDTQYF.

The chain recombines TRBV6-6 with TRBJ2-5, with D unresolved. The germline CDR1 and CDR2 sequences are MNHNY and SVGAGI (reference sequence). The V gene lost 6 bases and the J gene lost 4 bases, with 15 bases spanning the gap. CDR3 length: 14 residues. The CDR3 nucleotides are TGTGCCAGCAGACTAAGAGCTCTGGGAGAGACCCAGTACTTC. Its protein product is CASRLRALGETQYF.

The chain joins TRBV30 to TRBJ1-5, with 8 bases that match TRBD1. J gave up 5 bases and V 7 bases, and 7 bases lay outside the gene matches. CDR1 and CDR2 (germline): GTSNPN, SVGIG (reference sequence). The CDR3 is 13 amino acids. The CDR3: CAFRQGPYQPQHF. CDR3 in DNA: TGTGCCTTCCGACAGGGGCCGTATCAGCCCCAGCATTTT.

The rearrangement uses TRBV19 and TRBJ1-2, with TRBD1 matching over 7 bases. Trimming took 7 bases from V and 4 from J; bases not matched to a gene: 3. CDR1 and CDR2 (germline): LNHDA, SQIVND (reference sequence). This CDR3 has 12 amino acids. The CDR3 protein is CASTGTVYGYTF. In nucleotides, the CDR3 is TGTGCCAGTACCGGGACAGTCTATGGCTACACCTTC.

The chain couples TRBV7-2 to TRBJ1-6; D is undetermined. The CDR3 length is 16 residues. Between the trimmed V and J ends, which lost 5 bases and 0 bases, there was a span of 11 bases. CDR1 and CDR2 (germline): SGHTA, FQGNSA. CDR3 DNA sequence: TGTGCCAGCAGCATTTCAGGCAGCTCCTATAATTCACCCCTCCACTTT. Its translation: CASSISGSSYNSPLHF.

The chain has TRBV19 and TRBJ2-3, with D perhaps TRBD2 (7 bases). The ends were cut back, 4 bases at V and 5 bases at J, with 13 bases in the middle. CDR1 is LNHDA and CDR2 is SQIVND in the germline V gene (reference sequence). The CDR3 totals 14 residues. CDR3 protein: CASSNRGAKDTQYF. The DNA for the CDR3 is TGTGCCAGTAGTAATCGGGGGGCTAAAGATACGCAGTATTTT. Filled out from reference TRBV19 and TRBJ2-3, the complete variable domain reads DGGITQSPKYLFRKEGQNVTLSCEQNLNHDAMYWYRQDPGQGLRLIYYSQIVNDFQKGDIAEGYSVSREKKESFPLTVTSAQKNPTAFYLCASSNRGAKDTQYFGPGTRLTVL.

The chain couples TRBV19 to TRBJ1-2; D is ambiguous. V gave up 3 bases and J gave up 4 bases, with 15 bases separating them. In germline, CDR1 is LNHDA, CDR2 SQIVND (reference sequence). CDR3 length: 15 residues. CDR3 nucleotides: TGTGCCAGTAGTATTCTAGGACCCGGGAGCTATGGCTACACCTTC. Protein sequence: CASSILGPGSYGYTF. The full variable domain, its missing parts supplied by reference TRBV19 and TRBJ1-2, is DGGITQSPKYLFRKEGQNVTLSCEQNLNHDAMYWYRQDPGQGLRLIYYSQIVNDFQKGDIAEGYSVSREKKESFPLTVTSAQKNPTAFYLCASSILGPGSYGYTFGSGTRLTVV.

J is TRBJ1-2 and V is TRBV7-9, with a tentative D call TRBD1 (6 bases). V dropped 1 base and J dropped 8 bases, with 8 bases sitting between them. Germline V gene sequence: CDR1 SEHNR, CDR2 FQNEAQ (reference sequence). The CDR3 is made up of 12 amino acids. The CDR3 sequence is CASSLDGGGYTF. The CDR3 region has the DNA TGTGCCAGCAGCTTAGATGGGGGCGGCTACACCTTC.

A few counts support this clone. The rearrangement links TRBV5-1 to TRBJ1-1; weak D call: TRBD1 (6 bases). This CDR3 comprises 14 residues. Germline CDR1 and CDR2: SGHRS and YFSETQ. The V and J ends lost 3 bases and 1 base respectively, with 10 bases between them. CDR3 residues: CASSYAGENTEAFF. In nucleotides, the CDR3 is TGCGCCAGCAGCTACGCAGGGGAGAACACTGAAGCTTTCTTT.

This chain connects TRBV6-1 to TRBJ1-6; a possible D gene is TRBD1 (6 bases). Per germline, CDR1 MNHNS and CDR2 SASEGT. CDR3 length equals 15 residues. V dropped 6 bases and J dropped 7 bases, with 16 bases sitting between them. CDR3 nucleotide sequence: TGTGCCAGCAGAGGCGAACAGGGATCGAATTCACCCCTCCACTTT. It encodes CASRGEQGSNSPLHF.

The V gene is TRBV7-9, the J gene TRBJ1-5; D is unresolved. CDR1 and CDR2 from the germline V gene are SEHNR and FQNEAQ (reference sequence). The V and J ends lost 6 bases and 8 bases respectively, with 11 bases between them. CDR3 length: 12 amino acids. For the CDR3, the DNA is TGTGCCAGCAGGAGAGGTGCGGAGCCCCAGCATTTT. Its protein is CASRRGAEPQHF.

The V call is TRBV2, the J call TRBJ2-1; 10 bases are a match to TRBD2. The CDR3 consists of 16 residues. Per germline, CDR1 SNHLY and CDR2 FYNNEI. V shed 6 bases and J 4 bases; nucleotides not matched to a gene: 9. The CDR3 region has the DNA TGTGCCAGCAGGGTCCCACTAGCGGGACCGTACAATGAGCAGTTCTTC. This sequence encodes CASRVPLAGPYNEQFF.

The V and J genes are TRBV28 and TRBJ2-7, with a tentative D call TRBD1 (5 bases). The CDR3 is 13 amino acids. Germline V gene data show CDR1 as MDHEN and CDR2 as SYDVKM. The germline V and J ends were trimmed by 3 bases and 2 bases, with 8 bases remaining between them. The CDR3 region has the DNA TGTGCCAGCAGTTTGGGGCACCCCTACGAGCAGTACTTC. Protein: CASSLGHPYEQYF.